The T cell receptor beta chain described here comes from a study of cytomegalovirus exposure and HLA in healthy donors. Germline V gene sequence: CDR1 SGHAT, CDR2 FQNNGV. This CDR3 is built from 12 residues. V gave up 2 bases and J gave up 3 bases, with 4 bases separating them. In the PCR, 60 Vbeta and 13 Jbeta primers were used. Assay: immunoSEQ multiplex PCR; the TCRdb copy retains only in-frame clones and omits some. This table has roughly 200,000 clones, less than 80% appearing once. Sequences were obtained from PBMCs. This chain joins TRBV11-2 and TRBJ1-2; no clear D. This clonotype originated in a woman in her twenties or thirties in good health and CMV-seropositive. This CDR3 is CASSLRDYGYTF. In nucleotides, the CDR3 is TGTGCCAGCAGCTTACGGGACTATGGCTACACCTTC.